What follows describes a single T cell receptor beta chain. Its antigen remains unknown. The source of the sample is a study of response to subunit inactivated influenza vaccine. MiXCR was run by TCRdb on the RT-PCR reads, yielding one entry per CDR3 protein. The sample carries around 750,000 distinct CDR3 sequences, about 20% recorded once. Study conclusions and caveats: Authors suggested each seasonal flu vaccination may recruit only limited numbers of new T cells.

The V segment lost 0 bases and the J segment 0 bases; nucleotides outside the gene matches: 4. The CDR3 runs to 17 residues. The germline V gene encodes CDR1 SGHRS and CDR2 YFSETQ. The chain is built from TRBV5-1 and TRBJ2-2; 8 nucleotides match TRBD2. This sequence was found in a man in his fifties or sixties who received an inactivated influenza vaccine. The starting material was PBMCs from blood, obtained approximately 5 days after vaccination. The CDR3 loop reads CASSLVGLAANTGELFF. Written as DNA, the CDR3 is TGCGCCAGCAGCTTGGTTGGACTAGCCGCGAACACCGGGGAGCTGTTTTTT. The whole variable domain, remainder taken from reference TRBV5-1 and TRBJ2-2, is KAGVTQTPRYLIKTRGQQVTLSCSPISGHRSVSWYQQTPGQGLQFLFEYFSETQRNKGNFPGRFSGRQFSNSRSEMNVSTLELGDSALYLCASSLVGLAANTGELFFGEGSRLTVL.